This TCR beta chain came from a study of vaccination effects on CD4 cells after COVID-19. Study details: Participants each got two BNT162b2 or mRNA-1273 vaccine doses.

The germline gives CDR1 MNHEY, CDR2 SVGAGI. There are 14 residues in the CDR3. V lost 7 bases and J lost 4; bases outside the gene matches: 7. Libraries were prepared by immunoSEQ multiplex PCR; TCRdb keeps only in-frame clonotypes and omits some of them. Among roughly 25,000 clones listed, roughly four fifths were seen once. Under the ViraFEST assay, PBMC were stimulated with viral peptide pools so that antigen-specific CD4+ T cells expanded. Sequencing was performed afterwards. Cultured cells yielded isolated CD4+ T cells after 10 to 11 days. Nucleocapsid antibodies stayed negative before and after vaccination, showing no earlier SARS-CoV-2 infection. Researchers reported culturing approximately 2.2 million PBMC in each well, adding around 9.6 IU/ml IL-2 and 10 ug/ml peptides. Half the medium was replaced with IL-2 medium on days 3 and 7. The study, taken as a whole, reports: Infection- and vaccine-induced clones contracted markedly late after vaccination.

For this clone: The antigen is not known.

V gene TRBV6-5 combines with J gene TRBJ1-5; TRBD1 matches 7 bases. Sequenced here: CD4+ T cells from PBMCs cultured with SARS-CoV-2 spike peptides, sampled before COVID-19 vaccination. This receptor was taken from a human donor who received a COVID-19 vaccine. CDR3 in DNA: TGTGCCAGCACAACAGGGGAGTTTAATCAGCCCCAGCATTTT. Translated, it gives CASTTGEFNQPQHF.